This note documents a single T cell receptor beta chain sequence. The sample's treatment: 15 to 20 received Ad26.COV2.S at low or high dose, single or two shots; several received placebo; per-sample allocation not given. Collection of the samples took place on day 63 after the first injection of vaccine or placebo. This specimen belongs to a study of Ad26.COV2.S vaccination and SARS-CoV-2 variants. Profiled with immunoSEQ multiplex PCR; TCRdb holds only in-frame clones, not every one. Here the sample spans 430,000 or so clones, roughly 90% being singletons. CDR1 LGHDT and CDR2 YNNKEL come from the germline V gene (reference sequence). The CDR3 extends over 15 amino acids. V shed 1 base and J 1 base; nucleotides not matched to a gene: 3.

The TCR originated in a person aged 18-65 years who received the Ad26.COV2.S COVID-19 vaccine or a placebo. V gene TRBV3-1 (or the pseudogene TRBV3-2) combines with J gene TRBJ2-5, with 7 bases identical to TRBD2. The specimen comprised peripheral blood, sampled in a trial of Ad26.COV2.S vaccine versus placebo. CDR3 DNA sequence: TGTGCCAGCAGCCAAGCGGGAGGACTCCAAGAGACCCAGTACTTC. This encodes CASSQAGGLQETQYF.